This TCR beta chain is drawn from a study of CXCR3-negative and CXCR3-positive naive CD8 T cells. Findings of the study overall: Whereas both naive subsets had comparably high diversity, memory CD8+ cells had much lower diversity. Similar TRBV-TRBJ usage characterized naive CXCR3-negative and CXCR3-positive cells; memory cells differed.

UMI-labeled 5' RACE TRB cDNA libraries were prepared from the cells. With the 5' RACE reads reprocessed, TCRdb shows one record per CDR3 protein and no DNA. The sample data list more than 50,000 distinct CDR3 sequences. As for this clonotype: Its antigen is unknown.

Phenotypically, naive CD8+ T cells corresponded to CD45RO-CCR7+CD27+CD95-. Sequencing used naive CXCR3- CD8+ T cells from blood. The subset was: CD45RO-CCR7+CD27+CD95- naive CD8+ T cells lacking CXCR3 (TNR3-). The sequence derives from a human donor in good health. Some clones in this sample may be carry-over from other donors' samples.

The CDR3 reads CASRFLAGGPYEQYF. The J gene is TRBJ2-7, the V gene TRBV28; TCRdb's D call of TRBD2 is untestable without DNA. Germline V lookup: CDR1 MDHEN, CDR2 SYDVKM. This CDR3 has 15 amino acids.